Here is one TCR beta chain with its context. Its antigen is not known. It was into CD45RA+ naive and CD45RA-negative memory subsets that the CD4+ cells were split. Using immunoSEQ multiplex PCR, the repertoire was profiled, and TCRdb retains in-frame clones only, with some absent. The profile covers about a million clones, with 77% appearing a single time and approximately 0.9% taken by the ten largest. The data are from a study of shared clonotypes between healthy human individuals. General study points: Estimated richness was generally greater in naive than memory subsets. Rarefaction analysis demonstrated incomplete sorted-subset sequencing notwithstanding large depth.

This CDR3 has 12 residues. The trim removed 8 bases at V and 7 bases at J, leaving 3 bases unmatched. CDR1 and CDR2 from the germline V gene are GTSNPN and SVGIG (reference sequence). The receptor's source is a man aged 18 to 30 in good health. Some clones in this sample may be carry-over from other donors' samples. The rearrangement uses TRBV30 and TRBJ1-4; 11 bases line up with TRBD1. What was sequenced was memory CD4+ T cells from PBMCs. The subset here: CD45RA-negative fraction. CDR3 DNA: TGTGCCCGGGGACAGGGGGGTGAAAAACTGTTTTTT. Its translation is CARGQGGEKLFF. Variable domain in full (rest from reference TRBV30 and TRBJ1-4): SQTIHQWPATLVQPVGSPLSLECTVEGTSNPNLYWYRQAAGRGLQLLFYSVGIGQISSEVPQNLSASRPQDRQFILSSKKLLLSDSGFYLCARGQGGEKLFFGSGTQLSVL.